This T cell receptor (beta chain) derives from a study of CD8+CD57+ T cells in acquired aplastic anemia. Study information: The average read count for CD4+ cells in healthy donors was 8.5 million to 11 million. Study observations and caveats: Significant differences in CD8+ Simpson's diversity were not observed between patients and controls. The number of CD8+ CDR3 sequences shared by patients and controls was twenty-nine.

Germline CDR1 reads SGHTA; CDR2 reads FQGTGA. This CDR3 is 14 amino acids long. J was trimmed by 7 bases and V by 4 bases; bases with no gene match: 6. CDR3 and TCR beta VDJ profiling relied on a genomic DNA template. In TCRdb, the reads were re-called with MiXCR into one record per CDR3 protein. The sample holds about 400,000 distinct CDR3 sequences, around 68% seen once. To note about this clonotype: The antigen is not known.

The genes are TRBV7-3 and TRBJ1-2; 10 bases map to TRBD1. The receptor comes from a human donor in good health, serving as a control. The sample consisted of sorted CD4+, CD8+, or CD8+CD57+ T cells (not recorded which) from PBMCs. This CDR3 is CASSSTGGGSGYTF. The CDR3 region has the DNA TGTGCCAGCAGCTCGACAGGGGGCGGATCTGGCTACACCTTC. Based on the CDR3 plus reference TRBV7-3 and TRBJ1-2, the full variable domain is GAGVSQTPSNKVTEKGKYVELRCDPISGHTALYWYRQSLGQGPEFLIYFQGTGAADDSGLPNDRFFAVRPEGSVSTLKIQRTERGDSAVYLCASSSTGGGSGYTFGSGTRLTVV.